The 16 T cell receptor beta chains presented below share a single source sample, sequenced in a study of blood T cell repertoires in COVID-19. Method: immunoSEQ multiplex PCR; TCRdb's copy keeps in-frame clones and lacks some. Seen here are about 74,000 clones, less than 95% observed once, and the top ten hold approximately 4.8%. Sequencing was done on a sample of peripheral blood. Every receptor here comes from a woman aged 55-69 years with active COVID-19.

The genes are TRBV19 and TRBJ2-3; TRBD2 is a possible D gene (5 bases). Germline V gene sequence: CDR1 LNHDA, CDR2 SQIVND (reference sequence). V lost 7 bases and J 6 bases, leaving 14 bases between the germline ends. The CDR3 is 13 residues long. CDR3 residues: CASTLEGRDTQYF. The DNA for the CDR3 is TGTGCCAGTACTCTCGAGGGCCGGGATACGCAGTATTTT. Full variable domain (remainder filled in from reference TRBV19 and TRBJ2-3): DGGITQSPKYLFRKEGQNVTLSCEQNLNHDAMYWYRQDPGQGLRLIYYSQIVNDFQKGDIAEGYSVSREKKESFPLTVTSAQKNPTAFYLCASTLEGRDTQYFGPGTRLTVL.

J is TRBJ1-4 and V is TRBV5-1, with unresolved D. The CDR3 runs to 14 residues. Germline loops: CDR1 SGHRS, CDR2 YFSETQ. V dropped 0 bases and J dropped 7 bases, with 10 bases sitting between them. The DNA of the CDR3 is TGCGCCAGCAGCTTGGACGGGTTGAGTGAAAAACTGTTTTTT. Translated: CASSLDGLSEKLFF.

This sequence joins TRBV10-2 and TRBJ2-5; D unclear. The CDR3 totals 14 residues. Trimming took 3 bases from V and 0 from J, leaving 8 bases between them. CDR1 and CDR2 from the germline V gene are WSHSY and SAAADI. CDR3 coding DNA: TGCGCCAGCAGTGAAGAGGTGTACCAAGAGACCCAGTACTTC. It yields the protein CASSEEVYQETQYF.

The V call is TRBV6-5, the J call TRBJ1-6; 8 bases match TRBD1. CDR3 size: 13 residues. After removal of 8 bases from V and 9 bases from J, the junction contained 6 bases not matched to a gene. Germline CDR1 and CDR2: MNHEY and SVGAGI. In nucleotides, the CDR3 is TGTGCCAGCGAAGGGACAGGAGCTTCACCCCTCCACTTT. Protein product: CASEGTGASPLHF.

CDR3 DNA: TGCAGTGCAAGTCGACAGGGAAACACCGGGGAGCTGTTTTTT. Its protein is CSASRQGNTGELFF. The gene calls are TRBV20-1 and TRBJ2-2; TRBD1 agrees at 7 bases. The V gene end was trimmed by 6 bases and the J gene end by 2 bases; junction bases not matched to a gene: 6. Germline V gives CDR1 DFQATT, CDR2 SNEGSKA (reference sequence). This CDR3 region has 14 residues.

The table lists this clone with a count of one. This chain uses TRBV30 with TRBJ1-1, with D perhaps matching TRBD1 (5 bases). Between the trimmed V and J ends, which lost 0 bases and 1 base, there was a span of 6 bases. CDR1 and CDR2 from the germline V gene are GTSNPN and SVGIG (reference sequence). The CDR3 length is 13 residues. In DNA form, the CDR3 reads TGTGCCTGGAGTGTACAGGCGAACACTGAAGCTTTCTTT. Translating it yields CAWSVQANTEAFF.

The V and J genes are TRBV2 and TRBJ2-3; tentative D call: TRBD1 (6 bases). V lost 7 bases to trimming and J lost 0 bases, with 14 bases between them. Germline CDR1 and CDR2: SNHLY and FYNNEI. The CDR3 covers 15 residues. CDR3 amino acids: CASKRQVFSTDTQYF. The CDR3 DNA reads TGTGCCAGCAAGCGACAGGTATTTAGCACAGATACGCAGTATTTT. Full variable domain (remainder filled in from reference TRBV2 and TRBJ2-3): EPEVTQTPSHQVTQMGQEVILRCVPISNHLYFYWYRQILGQKVEFLVSFYNNEISEKSEIFDDQFSVERPDGSNFTLKIRSTKLEDSAMYFCASKRQVFSTDTQYFGPGTRLTVL.

The chain carries TRBV6-5 and TRBJ2-1, with 16 bases fitting TRBD2. CDR3 length: 15 amino acids. Per the germline V gene, CDR1 is MNHEY and CDR2 is SVGAGI. Trimming at V came to 10 bases and at J to 6 bases, leaving 6 bases not matched to a gene. As DNA, the CDR3 is TGTGCCACGGGGACTAGCGGGAGGGCGGGCAATGAGCAGTTCTTC. It yields the protein CATGTSGRAGNEQFF.

V gene TRBV7-9 combines with J gene TRBJ2-3, with 8 bases that match TRBD1. V shed 3 bases, J shed 4 bases, and the junction held 6 bases outside the gene matches. Germline V gene sequence: CDR1 SEHNR, CDR2 FQNEAQ (reference sequence). The CDR3 length is 15 residues. CDR3: CASSFGQGEADTQYF. CDR3 DNA: TGTGCCAGCAGCTTCGGACAGGGTGAGGCAGATACGCAGTATTTT.

This clone was found once. The chain couples TRBV7-8 to TRBJ2-5; D possibly corresponds to TRBD2 (6 bases). From germline, CDR1 is SGHVS and CDR2 FQNEAQ. This CDR3 region has 16 residues. Trimming stripped 1 base from V and 0 bases from J, with 12 bases between. CDR3 protein: CASSLGAGDYQETQYF. The CDR3 bases are TGTGCCAGCAGCTTAGGGGCTGGGGACTACCAAGAGACCCAGTACTTC.

This rearrangement joins TRBV15 to TRBJ1-5; a weak D match, TRBD1 (6 bases). CDR1 is LNHNV and CDR2 is YYDKDF in the germline V gene (reference sequence). Trimming removed 1 base from V and 7 bases from J, with 11 bases in between. The CDR3 spans 14 residues. The CDR3 DNA reads as TGTGCCACCAGCAGAGGAGGGGGGGGGCAGCCCCAGCATTTT. Its translation: CATSRGGGGQPQHF.

This clone appeared a single time. V is TRBV5-6 and J is TRBJ2-3; the D is unclear. Germline lookup yields CDR1 SGHDT and CDR2 YYEEEE. The CDR3 consists of 13 residues. V was clipped by 1 base and J by 6 bases, with 9 bases between them. CDR3 bases: TGTGCCAGCAGCTTGTGGGCCGGCGATACGCAGTATTTT. Its protein is CASSLWAGDTQYF.

The rearrangement joins TRBV2 to TRBJ2-5; 8 positions match TRBD2. V lost 4 bases to trimming and J lost 5 bases; unmatched junction nucleotides: 3. This CDR3 is built from 13 residues. From germline, CDR1 is SNHLY and CDR2 FYNNEI. CDR3 nucleotides: TGTGCCAGCAGTGGGACTAGCTCGGAGACCCAGTACTTC. Its translation is CASSGTSSETQYF.

V gene TRBV29-1 combines with J gene TRBJ2-3, with D perhaps matching TRBD2 (6 bases). Germline values: CDR1 SQVTM, CDR2 ANQGSEA. CDR3 length: 15 amino acids. The V and J ends lost 6 bases and 3 bases respectively, with 19 bases between them. CDR3 coding DNA: TGCAGCGTCCCTGACGGGAGACGGGTAACAGATACGCAGTATTTT. Translating it yields CSVPDGRRVTDTQYF.

The V gene is TRBV5-4, the J gene TRBJ2-7; D might be TRBD2 (5 bases). The germline V and J ends were trimmed by 4 bases and 3 bases, with 17 bases remaining between them. This CDR3 is built from 15 residues. The germline V gene has CDR1 SGHNT and CDR2 YYREEE (reference sequence). In DNA form, the CDR3 reads TGTGCCAGCAGCCCCGGGATCTCGACCTTCTACGAGCAGTACTTC. This codes for CASSPGISTFYEQYF. The full variable domain, rest sourced from reference TRBV5-4 and TRBJ2-7, is ETGVTQSPTHLIKTRGQQVTLRCSSQSGHNTVSWYQQALGQGPQFIFQYYREEENGRGNFPPRFSGLQFPNYSSELNVNALELDDSALYLCASSPGISTFYEQYFGPGTRLTVT.

The genes are TRBV5-1 and TRBJ1-4; 10 bases are a match to TRBD1. V shed 4 bases and J 0 bases; nucleotides not matched to a gene: 3. The CDR3 runs 16 residues. CDR1 is SGHRS and CDR2 is YFSETQ in the germline V gene. The CDR3 DNA follows: TGCGCCAGCAGCCCTGGGACAGGGGCAACTAATGAAAAACTGTTTTTT. This gives the protein CASSPGTGATNEKLFF.